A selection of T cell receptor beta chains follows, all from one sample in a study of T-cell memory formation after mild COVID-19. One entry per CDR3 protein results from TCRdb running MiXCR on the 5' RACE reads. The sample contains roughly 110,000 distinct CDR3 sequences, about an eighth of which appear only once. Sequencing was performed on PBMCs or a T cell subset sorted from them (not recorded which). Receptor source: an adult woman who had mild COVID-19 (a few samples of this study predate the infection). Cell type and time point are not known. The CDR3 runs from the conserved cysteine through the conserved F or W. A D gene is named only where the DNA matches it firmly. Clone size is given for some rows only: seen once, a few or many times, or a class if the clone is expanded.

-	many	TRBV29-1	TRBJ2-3	CSVLDRTLTDTQYF	TGCAGCGTCTTAGACAGGACCCTCACAGATACGCAGTATTTT
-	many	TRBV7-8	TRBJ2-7	CASSFSTAYEQYF	TGTGCCAGCAGCTTCTCGACAGCCTACGAGCAGTACTTC
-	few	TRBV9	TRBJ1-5	CASSEQASSQPQHF	TGTGCCAGCAGCGAACAGGCTAGTAGTCAGCCCCAGCATTTT
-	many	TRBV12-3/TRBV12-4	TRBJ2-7	CASSFALGPAYEQYF	TGTGCCAGCAGTTTCGCTCTGGGCCCGGCCTACGAGCAGTACTTC
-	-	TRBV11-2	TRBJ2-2	CASSLPLGPTGELFF	TGTGCCAGCAGCCTTCCACTGGGGCCGACCGGGGAGCTGTTTTTT
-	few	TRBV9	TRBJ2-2	CASSGEKNRRTGELFF	TGTGCCAGCAGCGGAGAAAAGAATCGAAGGACCGGGGAGCTGTTTTTT
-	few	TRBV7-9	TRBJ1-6	CASSTTVIHNSPLHF	TGTGCCAGCAGCACGACAGTAATACATAATTCACCCCTCCACTTT
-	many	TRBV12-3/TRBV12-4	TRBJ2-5	CASSLGPGSEETQYF	TGTGCCAGCAGCTTGGGACCGGGATCAGAAGAGACCCAGTACTTC
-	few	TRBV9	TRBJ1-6	CASSSGGSLHF	TGTGCCAGCAGCTCAGGAGGAAGTCTCCACTTT
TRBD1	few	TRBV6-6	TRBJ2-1	CASSYSSEDRGVYNEQFF	TGTGCCAGCAGTTACTCATCCGAAGACAGGGGGGTATACAATGAGCAGTTCTTC
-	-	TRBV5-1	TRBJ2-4	CASSWGVKNIQYF	TGCGCCAGCAGCTGGGGGGTAAAAAACATTCAGTACTTC
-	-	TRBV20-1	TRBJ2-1	CSASWPGDDYNEQFF	TGCAGTGCTAGTTGGCCAGGGGACGATTACAATGAGCAGTTCTTC
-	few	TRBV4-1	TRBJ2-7	CASSQVPRGAEEQYF	TGCGCCAGCAGCCAAGTGCCCAGGGGAGCTGAGGAGCAGTACTTC
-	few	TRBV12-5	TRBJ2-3	CASGSTSTDTQYF	TGTGCTAGTGGTTCAACTAGCACAGATACGCAGTATTTT
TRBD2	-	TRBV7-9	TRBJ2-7	CASSLAPGGSGTSGGRPYEQYF	TGTGCCAGCAGCTTAGCGCCTGGGGGATCCGGGACTAGCGGGGGGCGCCCCTACGAGCAGTACTTC
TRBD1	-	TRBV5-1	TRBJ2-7	CASSNGLGQGPKLVGYEQYF	TGCGCCAGCAGCAATGGCTTGGGACAGGGGCCAAAACTTGTAGGCTACGAGCAGTACTTC
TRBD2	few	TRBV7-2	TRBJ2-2	CASSYYPHIAGKNTGELFF	TGTGCCAGCAGCTACTACCCCCACATAGCGGGGAAGAACACCGGGGAGCTGTTTTTT
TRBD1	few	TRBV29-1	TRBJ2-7	CSVDAGGLYEQYF	TGCAGCGTTGACGCAGGGGGCCTCTACGAGCAGTACTTC
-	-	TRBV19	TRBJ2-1	CASSNSPNEQFF	TGTGCCAGTAGTAATAGCCCCAATGAGCAGTTCTTC
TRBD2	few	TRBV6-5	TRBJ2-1	CASGTDGGGYNEQFF	TGTGCCAGCGGGACTGATGGGGGGGGCTACAATGAGCAGTTCTTC
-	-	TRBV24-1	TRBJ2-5	CATSDTGLTGETQYF	TGTGCCACCAGTGACACCGGACTTACCGGAGAGACCCAGTACTTC
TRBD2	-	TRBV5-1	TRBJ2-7	CASSLANVLLAGGDEQYF	TGCGCCAGCAGCTTGGCCAATGTTCTACTAGCGGGGGGAGACGAGCAGTACTTC
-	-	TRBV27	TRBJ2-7	CASRTDPSSYEQYF	TGTGCCAGCCGTACGGACCCGAGCTCCTACGAGCAGTACTTC
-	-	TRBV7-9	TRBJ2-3	CASSLASDTQYF	TGTGCCAGCAGCTTAGCTTCAGATACGCAGTATTTT
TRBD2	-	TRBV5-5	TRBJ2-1	CASREAGLNEQFF	TGTGCCAGCAGGGAAGCGGGGCTCAATGAGCAGTTCTTC
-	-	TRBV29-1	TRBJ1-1	CSAKGGRAAINTEAFF	TGCAGCGCGAAGGGGGGGCGGGCGGCAATAAACACTGAAGCTTTCTTT
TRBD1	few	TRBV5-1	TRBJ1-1	CASSLKGANTEAFF	TGCGCCAGCAGCTTGAAGGGGGCGAACACTGAAGCTTTCTTT
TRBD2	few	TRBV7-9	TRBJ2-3	CASSLAGGVNTDTQYF	TGTGCCAGCAGCTTAGCCGGGGGGGTAAACACAGATACGCAGTATTTT
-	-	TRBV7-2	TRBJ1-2	CASSPRQRFNYGYTF	TGTGCCAGCAGCCCCAGACAGAGGTTTAACTATGGCTACACCTTC
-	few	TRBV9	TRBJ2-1	CASSRGGGGDNEQFF	TGTGCCAGCAGCCGAGGCGGAGGGGGTGACAATGAGCAGTTCTTC
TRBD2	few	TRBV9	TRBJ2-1	CASSPPGGILNEQFF	TGTGCCAGCAGCCCACCGGGGGGGATCTTAAATGAGCAGTTCTTC
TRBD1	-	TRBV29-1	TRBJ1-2	CSVEDLRTGDTGYTF	TGCAGCGTTGAAGATCTCAGGACAGGGGATACTGGCTACACCTTC
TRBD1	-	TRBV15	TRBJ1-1	CATLGTGNTEAFF	TGTGCCACCTTAGGGACAGGGAACACTGAAGCTTTCTTT
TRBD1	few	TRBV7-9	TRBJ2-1	CASSRAGGNEQFF	TGTGCCAGCAGCAGGGCAGGGGGCAATGAGCAGTTCTTC
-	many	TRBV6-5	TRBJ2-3	CASSLTEISTDTQYF	TGTGCCAGCAGCCTAACTGAAATTAGCACAGATACGCAGTATTTT
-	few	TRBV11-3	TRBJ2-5	CASSLDSSQGETQYF	TGTGCCAGCAGCTTAGATTCGAGCCAGGGTGAGACCCAGTACTTC
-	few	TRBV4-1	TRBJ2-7	CASSHSPGRGSYEQYF	TGCGCCAGCAGCCATTCCCCGGGACGAGGATCCTACGAGCAGTACTTC
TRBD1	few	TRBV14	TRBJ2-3	CASSQERQGNLDTQYF	TGTGCCAGCAGCCAAGAGAGACAGGGGAATTTAGATACGCAGTATTTT
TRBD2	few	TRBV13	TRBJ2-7	CASSSNPGLAGDEQYF	TGTGCCAGCAGCTCAAATCCGGGACTAGCGGGAGACGAGCAGTACTTC
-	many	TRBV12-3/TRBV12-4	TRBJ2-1	CASSLMSDSYNEQFF	TGTGCCAGCAGTTTAATGTCGGACTCCTACAATGAGCAGTTCTTC
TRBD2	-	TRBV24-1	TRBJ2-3	CATSDPGLAGTDTQYF	TGTGCCACCAGTGACCCGGGACTAGCGGGCACAGATACGCAGTATTTT
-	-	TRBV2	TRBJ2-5	CASSEFVSSQETQYF	TGTGCCAGCAGTGAGTTCGTCTCTTCTCAAGAGACCCAGTACTTC